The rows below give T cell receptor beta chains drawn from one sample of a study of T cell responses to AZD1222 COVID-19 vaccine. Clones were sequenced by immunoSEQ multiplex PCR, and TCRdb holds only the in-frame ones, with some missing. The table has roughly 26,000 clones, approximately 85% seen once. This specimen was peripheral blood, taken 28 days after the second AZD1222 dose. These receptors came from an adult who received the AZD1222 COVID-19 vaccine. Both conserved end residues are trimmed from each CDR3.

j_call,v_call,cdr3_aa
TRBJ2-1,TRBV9,ASSVVGLGGPYDEQF
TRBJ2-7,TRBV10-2,ASHPRTELYEQY
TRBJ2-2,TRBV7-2,ASSPLGQGATNTGELF
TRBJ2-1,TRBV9,ASSSRGRDEQF
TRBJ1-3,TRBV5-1,ASSSTGADSSGNTIY
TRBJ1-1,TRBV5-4,ASSLFGTEAF
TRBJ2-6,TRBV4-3,ASSQWSGAGANVLT
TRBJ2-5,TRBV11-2,ASSLGVGETQY
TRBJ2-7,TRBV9,ASSVDPVAYEQY
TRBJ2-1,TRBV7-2,ASSFRASEQF
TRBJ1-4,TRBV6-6,ASSLGQGGSEKLF
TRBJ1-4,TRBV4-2,ASSQDFEKLF
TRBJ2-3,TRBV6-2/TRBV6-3,ASSYSYTQY
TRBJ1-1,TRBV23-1,ASSQSVPRTEDIPF
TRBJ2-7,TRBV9,ASSAQTGNYEQY
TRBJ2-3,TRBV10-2,ASGGQRTDTQY
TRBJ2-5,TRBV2,ASRPEAGGPETQY
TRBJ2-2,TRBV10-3,AISESMGTASSLNTGELF
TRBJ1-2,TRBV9,ASSVGTEGGYT
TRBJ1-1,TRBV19,ASIPPGRSNTEAF
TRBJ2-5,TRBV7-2,ASSPGLPQETQY
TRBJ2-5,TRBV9,ASSPLGDRETQY
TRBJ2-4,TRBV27,ASRSTQGAWDKNIQY
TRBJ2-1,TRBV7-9,ASSLARGVYNEQF
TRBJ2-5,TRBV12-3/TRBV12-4,ASSFGLETQY
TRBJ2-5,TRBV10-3,AISGGAGETQY
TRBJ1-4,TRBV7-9,ASSWGRGEKLF
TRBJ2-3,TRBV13,ASSSPSGDNTDTQY
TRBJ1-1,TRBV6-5,ASSRTGGLDTEAF